This is a list of T cell receptor beta chains from one sample in a study of shared clonotypes between healthy human individuals. Measured with immunoSEQ multiplex PCR; TCRdb has only the in-frame clones, and not every one. The sample records about 1.1 million clones, 77% being singletons. Sequenced sample: memory CD4+ T cells from PBMCs. The receptors stem from a man in his late teens or twenties in good health. Some clones in this sample may be carry-over from other donors' samples. Both conserved end residues are part of each CDR3. D genes are given only for firm matches. The size of a clone is reported for some rows only, either as once, few or many, or as a class for expanded clones.

j_call,clone_size,v_call,d_call,cdr3_aa,cdr3_nt
TRBJ2-5,.,TRBV7-9,TRBD1,CASSRGQEETQYF,TGTGCCAGCAGCCGAGGACAGGAAGAGACCCAGTACTTC
TRBJ1-4,once,TRBV7-2,.,CASSPDRNEKLFF,TGTGCCAGCAGCCCCGACCGTAATGAAAAACTGTTTTTT
TRBJ2-1,once,TRBV10-3,TRBD2,CAIKKAGTSGRHYNEQFF,TGTGCCATAAAGAAAGCCGGGACTAGCGGGAGACACTACAATGAGCAGTTCTTC
TRBJ2-2,.,TRBV5-1,TRBD2,CASSPTSGTNTGELFF,TGCGCCAGCAGCCCAACTAGCGGGACGAACACCGGGGAGCTGTTTTTT
TRBJ2-6,.,TRBV25-1,TRBD1,CASSERQGLAGANVLTF,TGTGCCAGCAGTGAACGACAGGGTTTGGCTGGGGCCAACGTCCTGACTTTC
TRBJ1-1,.,TRBV5-1,.,CASSSLGGNTEAFF,TGCGCCAGCAGCTCACTGGGAGGGAACACTGAAGCTTTCTTT
TRBJ2-1,.,TRBV5-1,.,CASSLVGKLPDEQFF,TGCGCCAGCAGCTTGGTAGGGAAACTACCCGATGAGCAGTTCTTC
TRBJ2-1,.,TRBV5-1,TRBD1,CASSQQGNEQFF,TGCGCCAGCAGCCAACAGGGGAATGAGCAGTTCTTC
TRBJ1-5,.,TRBV29-1,.,CSVEDLGRPYNQPQHF,TGCAGCGTTGAAGATCTCGGCAGACCATACAATCAGCCCCAGCATTTT
TRBJ2-3,.,TRBV5-1,TRBD2,CASSLELAGVTDTQYF,TGCGCCAGCAGCTTGGAGTTAGCGGGGGTCACAGATACGCAGTATTTT
TRBJ2-3,.,TRBV7-2,.,CASSLTAGTDTQYF,TGTGCCAGCAGCTTAACCGCGGGCACAGATACGCAGTATTTT
TRBJ1-5,.,TRBV21-1,.,CASRTGVGGWGNQPQHF,TGTGCCAGCAGGACTGGGGTAGGAGGGTGGGGCAATCAGCCCCAGCATTTT
TRBJ2-1,.,TRBV30,.,CAWSFSLYNEQFF,TGTGCCTGGAGTTTCAGCTTATACAATGAGCAGTTCTTC
TRBJ2-2,.,TRBV6-6,.,CASSLTTPVNWELFF,TGTGCCAGCAGTCTCACTACCCCGGTTAATTGGGAGCTGTTTTTT
TRBJ1-1,few,TRBV21-1,.,CASSKGKDTEAFF,TGTGCCAGCAGCAAAGGTAAAGACACTGAAGCTTTCTTT
TRBJ2-1,.,TRBV7-2,TRBD1,CASSSRTGGNEQFF,TGTGCCAGCAGCTCCAGGACAGGGGGCAATGAGCAGTTCTTC
TRBJ2-5,many,TRBV19,.,CASSKVVARGETQYF,TGTGCCAGTAGTAAGGTGGTAGCCCGAGGGGAGACCCAGTACTTC
TRBJ1-5,.,TRBV28,TRBD1,CASSSERTGNQPQHF,TGTGCCAGCAGTTCAGAAAGGACAGGGAATCAGCCCCAGCATTTT
TRBJ2-5,.,TRBV27,.,CASSSETGEGETQYF,TGTGCCAGCAGTTCAGAAACAGGGGAGGGAGAGACCCAGTACTTC
TRBJ2-7,.,TRBV28,.,CASSFDLSYEQYF,TGTGCCAGCAGTTTTGACTTGTCCTACGAGCAGTACTTC
TRBJ2-7,.,TRBV5-8,.,CAPADRNYEQYF,TGTGCCCCCGCCGACAGGAACTACGAGCAGTACTTC
TRBJ1-3,.,TRBV4-2,TRBD1,CASSQAVQGASGNTIYF,TGTGCCAGCAGCCAAGCCGTACAGGGGGCCTCTGGAAACACCATATATTTT
TRBJ2-5,.,TRBV7-9,.,CASSKRTEGETQYF,TGTGCCAGCAGCAAACGGACAGAAGGAGAGACCCAGTACTTC
TRBJ2-6,.,TRBV25-1,.,CASTDDRSGANVLTF,TGTGCCAGCACAGACGACAGATCTGGGGCCAACGTCCTGACTTTC
TRBJ2-1,few,TRBV9,TRBD2,CASSVGEGNNEQFF,TGTGCCAGCAGCGTAGGGGAGGGAAACAATGAGCAGTTCTTC
TRBJ1-2,few,TRBV5-3,.,CASSFQKDGYTF,TGTGCCAGCAGCTTTCAGAAGGATGGCTACACCTTC
TRBJ1-3,.,TRBV2,TRBD1,CASWPGQGRSTGNTIYF,TGTGCCAGCTGGCCGGGACAGGGGAGAAGCACTGGAAACACCATATATTTT
TRBJ2-1,.,TRBV28,TRBD1,CASSLLGTGVGNEQFF,TGTGCCAGCAGTTTACTTGGGACAGGGGTAGGGAATGAGCAGTTCTTC
TRBJ2-7,.,TRBV18,TRBD2,CASSPRAGSGEEQYF,TGTGCCAGCTCACCACGAGCGGGGTCCGGGGAGGAGCAGTACTTC
TRBJ2-1,.,TRBV11-2,.,CASSPPWSYEQFF,TGTGCCAGCAGCCCACCATGGAGCTATGAGCAGTTCTTC
TRBJ1-4,.,TRBV5-1,.,CASSLVENEKLFF,TGCGCCAGCAGCTTGGTTGAAAACGAAAAACTGTTTTTT
TRBJ1-2,.,TRBV28,TRBD1,CASGTASNYGYTF,TGTGCCAGTGGGACAGCCTCTAACTATGGCTACACCTTC
TRBJ2-7,few,TRBV28,.,CASSSPAQGSKPYEQYF,TGTGCCAGCAGCTCCCCTGCGCAGGGGTCAAAGCCCTACGAGCAGTACTTC
TRBJ1-2,few,TRBV19,TRBD1,CASSKPGQGHYGYTF,TGTGCCAGTAGTAAACCGGGACAGGGTCATTATGGCTACACCTTC
TRBJ1-6,.,TRBV7-2,TRBD1,CASNPDRVFNSPLHF,TGTGCCAGCAACCCCGACAGGGTATTTAATTCACCCCTCCACTTT
TRBJ1-4,.,TRBV5-1,TRBD1,CASSLQGADEKLFF,TGCGCCAGCAGCTTACAGGGGGCAGATGAAAAACTGTTTTTT
TRBJ1-5,.,TRBV5-1,.,CASSLEGSHPNQPQHF,TGCGCCAGCAGCTTGGAGGGATCGCACCCCAATCAGCCCCAGCATTTT
TRBJ2-2,once,TRBV5-1,TRBD2,CASSLAGAGGTGELFF,TGCGCCAGCAGCTTGGCCGGAGCGGGAGGCACCGGGGAGCTGTTTTTT
TRBJ2-3,.,TRBV12-5,TRBD2,CATATSGTDTQYF,TGTGCTACCGCGACTAGCGGCACAGATACGCAGTATTTT
TRBJ2-7,.,TRBV7-9,TRBD2,CASSPAGTSGFREQYF,TGTGCCAGCAGCCCCGCCGGGACTAGCGGGTTTCGCGAGCAGTACTTC
TRBJ1-2,.,TRBV18,TRBD1,CASSLNRGQGNGYTF,TGTGCCAGCTCACTTAACCGGGGACAGGGGAATGGCTACACCTTC
TRBJ1-4,few,TRBV7-2,TRBD1,CASSSNRGQWEKLFF,TGTGCCAGCAGCTCCAACAGGGGGCAGTGGGAAAAACTGTTTTTT
TRBJ2-4,.,TRBV5-6,.,CATRIWGAKNIQYF,TGTGCCACACGCATATGGGGAGCCAAAAACATTCAGTACTTC
TRBJ2-1,.,TRBV5-1,.,CASSLWGELVVNEQFF,TGCGCTAGCAGCTTGTGGGGGGAGCTAGTAGTTAATGAGCAGTTCTTC
TRBJ1-2,.,TRBV5-8,.,CASSLFTNYGYTF,TGTGCCAGCAGCTTGTTTACTAACTATGGCTACACCTTC
TRBJ2-7,.,TRBV19,TRBD2,CASSTLPGLAGSYEQYF,TGTGCCAGTAGTACCCTTCCGGGACTAGCGGGATCCTACGAGCAGTACTTC